The source of this T cell receptor beta chain is a study of patients and donors after allogeneic stem cell transplantation. Germline values: CDR1 DFQATT, CDR2 SNEGSKA (reference sequence). This CDR3 spans 15 amino acids. V was pared by 0 bases and J by 6 bases, with 17 bases between. Each CDR3 protein is one row after TCRdb ran MiXCR on the RT-PCR reads. The repertoire holds 400,000 to 450,000 distinct CDR3 sequences, with under 20% as singletons. This clonotype turned up a few times. J is TRBJ1-1 and V is TRBV20-1, with D unresolved. Source material: blood, either unsorted or a sorted T cell fraction (not recorded which). This receptor was obtained from a human donor who was either an allogeneic HSCT recipient or a stem cell or donor lymphocyte infusion donor (not recorded which). It is not recorded whose cells these are; they may come from a transplant donor. CDR3 nucleotides: TGCAGTGCTAGAGATCACGGAGGAGGAGGAGCTGAAGCTTTCTTT. The encoded protein is CSARDHGGGGAEAFF.